The T cell receptor beta chain described here comes from a study of blood T cell repertoires in COVID-19. Turning to the study itself: The study drew acute and convalescent COVID-19 samples from the United States, Italy and Spain. Nucleic acid was either cDNA or gDNA, and it came from T cells, B-cell-depleted T cells, or PBMCs.

Looked up from germline, CDR1 is SGHDT and CDR2 is YYEEEE. The V end was cut by 0 bases, the J end by 7 bases, with 16 bases between. The CDR3 runs 16 residues. In the authors' workflow: The assay estimated nucleated cells by amplifying reference gene primers. Profiling relied on immunoSEQ multiplex PCR, and the TCRdb table lists in-frame clones only, not all of them. D and trimming come from the DNA, and the V and J calls and clone size come from that table. The table includes about 80,000 clones, more than 65% detected once. The chain combines TRBV5-6 with TRBJ2-2, with a weak D call TRBD1 (6 bases). The sequencing input was peripheral blood. The clonotype originates from a man older than 75 with acute or convalescent COVID-19. The CDR3 sequence is CASSLAGAGENGELFF. The CDR3 DNA follows: TGTGCCAGCAGCTTGGCAGGGGCTGGGGAGAACGGGGAGCTGTTTTTT.